This T cell receptor (beta chain) was recorded in a study of blood T cell repertoires in COVID-19. Sequenced by immunoSEQ multiplex PCR; TCRdb stores in-frame clones only, minus some. The table records 110,000 or so clones, 85% of them present only once. The V end lost 1 base, the J end lost 0 bases, and 9 bases lay between the germline ends. Germline V gene data show CDR1 as KGHDR and CDR2 as SFDVKD. CDR3 length equals 16 residues. This clone has just one count. The chain joins TRBV24-1 to TRBJ1-5; D unclear. The receptor was isolated from a man in his sixties with acute or convalescent COVID-19. The specimen was peripheral blood. The CDR3 region is CATSDLYGDSNQPQHF. In DNA, the CDR3 is TGTGCCACCAGTGATTTATATGGAGATAGCAATCAGCCCCAGCATTTT.